The present entry profiles one TCR beta chain with its context. Its antigen is undetermined. The same CDR3 arises from other DNA sequences in this sample as well. The data derive from a study of cytomegalovirus exposure and HLA in healthy donors. Notes on the study in general: Several V segments, TRBV6-2 and TRBV6-3 among them, could not be told apart and were dropped. Researchers reportedly found TCR beta sequences accurately predicted most subjects' HLA-A and HLA-B alleles. Earlier analysis found most TCR beta V segments productive about 87% or about 30% of the time.

The length of the CDR3 is 15 residues. V dropped 1 base and J dropped 4; count of bases not matched to a gene: 1. From germline, CDR1 is SEHNR and CDR2 FQNEAQ (reference sequence). Unrecorded immune exposures were likely, despite nominal health at sampling. Both 60 Vbeta primers and 13 Jbeta primers went into the PCR. The repertoire was sequenced with immunoSEQ multiplex PCR; TCRdb's copy has only in-frame clones and lacks some. The data show around 150,000 clones, and the top ten clones hold 1% to 1.5%. This TCR came from a woman aged 55-70 years in good health and CMV-seronegative. Sequencing was performed on PBMCs. This chain connects TRBV7-9 to TRBJ2-1, with TRBD2 matching over 10 bases. The CDR3, as DNA: TGTGCCAGCAGCTTAGGGACTAGCGGATACAATGAGCAGTTCTTC. It is translated as CASSLGTSGYNEQFF.